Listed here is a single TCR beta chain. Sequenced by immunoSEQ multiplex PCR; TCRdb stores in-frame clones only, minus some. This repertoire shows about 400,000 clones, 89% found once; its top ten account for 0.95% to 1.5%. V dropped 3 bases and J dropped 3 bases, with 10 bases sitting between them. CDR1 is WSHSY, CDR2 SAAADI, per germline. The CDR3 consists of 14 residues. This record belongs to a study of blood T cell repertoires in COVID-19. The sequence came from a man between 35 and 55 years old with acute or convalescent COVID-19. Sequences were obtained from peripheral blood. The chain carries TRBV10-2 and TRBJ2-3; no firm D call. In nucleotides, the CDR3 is TGCGCCAGCAGTGAAAAGGCGGAGACAGATACGCAGTATTTT. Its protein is CASSEKAETDTQYF.